These T cell receptor beta chains were read from a single sample in a study of T-cell reconstitution after alpha-beta-depleted transplantation in children. Each CDR3 protein gets one entry after TCRdb re-called the PCR reads with MiXCR. Here the sample spans 300,000 to 350,000 distinct CDR3 sequences, roughly 15% being singletons. Sequenced material: PBMCs, mostly from graft donor cells, taken 360 days after TCRalphabeta/CD19-depleted stem cell transplant. These receptors came from a male patient between 2 and 15 years old who had a stem cell transplant for acute lymphoblastic leukemia, so the T cells may come from the graft donor. Both conserved end residues are part of each CDR3. A D gene is named only where the DNA matches it firmly. Clone size, where shown, is once, few, many, or a class for clones that have expanded.

clone_size j_call d_call v_call cdr3_nt cdr3_aa
few TRBJ2-1 TRBD2 TRBV7-9 TGTGCCAGCAGCTTCAGCGGGATTCTAAACAATGAGCAGTTCTTC CASSFSGILNNEQFF
- TRBJ2-3 - TRBV9 TGTGCCAGCAGCACACAATCAGTCCCAGCAGATACGCAGTATTTT CASSTQSVPADTQYF
few TRBJ2-5 - TRBV4-3 TGCGCCAGCAGCCAAGAGACAGGACGGACAGAGACCCAGTACTTC CASSQETGRTETQYF
many TRBJ2-1 TRBD2 TRBV7-9 TGTGCCAGCAGCCCAAATAGCGGGAGGAGAAATGAGCAGTTCTTC CASSPNSGRRNEQFF
few TRBJ2-3 - TRBV10-3 TGTGCCATCAACGACGCCACGACAGATACGCAGTATTTT CAINDATTDTQYF
- TRBJ2-7 - TRBV20-1 TGCAGTGCTAGCGTATGGCAGTTCGAGCAGTACTTC CSASVWQFEQYF
- TRBJ2-1 - TRBV20-1 TGCAGTGCTAGAGGCCTAGGGGTTGTCAATGAGCAGTTCTTC CSARGLGVVNEQFF
- TRBJ2-2 - TRBV5-5 TGTGCCAGCAGCTTCGGGACGTTCCGCGCCGGGGAGCTGTTTTTT CASSFGTFRAGELFF
- TRBJ2-3 TRBD2 TRBV12-3/TRBV12-4 TGTGCCAGCAGTTCGGGGACTAGCGGGAGTTTTAGAGATACGCAGTATTTT CASSSGTSGSFRDTQYF
many TRBJ2-7 TRBD1 TRBV4-1 TGCGCCAGCAGTCGACAGGGTACCTACGAGCAGTACTTC CASSRQGTYEQYF